A single sample is the source of the 16 T cell receptor beta chains below, sequenced in a study of T cell responses to AZD1222 COVID-19 vaccine. Sequencing was performed with immunoSEQ multiplex PCR; in TCRdb, only in-frame clones are kept and a portion is missing. The sample lists 150,000 or so clones, more than 70% occurring once. This specimen was peripheral blood, taken on day 0 of AZD1222 vaccination. All receptors derive from an adult in good health.

The chain joins TRBV4-1 to TRBJ2-7, with D tentatively TRBD1 (6 bases). Trimming pared 2 bases from V and 5 bases from J, leaving 13 bases between. CDR1 is MGHRA and CDR2 is YSYEKL in the germline V gene. The CDR3 length is 14 residues. The CDR3: CASSQQTGSDEQYF. The DNA for the CDR3 is TGCGCCAGCAGCCAACAAACAGGGTCGGACGAGCAGTACTTC.

CDR3 coding DNA: TGCGCCAGCAGCCAGGAGCTGTCCTACGAGCAGTACTTC. Translated, it gives CASSQELSYEQYF. This rearrangement joins TRBV4-1 to TRBJ2-7; D unclear. This CDR3 comprises 13 residues. Germline CDR1 and CDR2: MGHRA and YSYEKL. The V gene lost 3 bases and the J gene lost 1 base, with 7 bases spanning the gap.

In nucleotides, the CDR3 is TGCAGTGCCAGTGGTGGTCAAAGGAATGAAAAACTGTTTTTT. This gives the protein CSASGGQRNEKLFF. The rearrangement uses TRBV20-1 and TRBJ1-4; D is undetermined. Germline CDR1 DFQATT, CDR2 SNEGSKA (reference sequence). This CDR3 has 14 residues. Trimming stripped 6 bases from V and 5 bases from J, with 16 bases between.

This chain connects TRBV18 to TRBJ1-1; D perhaps matches TRBD1 (5 bases). Trimming shortened V by 2 bases and J by 2 bases, and 12 bases separated the two germline ends. The CDR3 length is 15 residues. CDR1 and CDR2 (germline): KGHSH, LQKENI. The CDR3 coding sequence is TGTGCCAGCTCACCAACGCGGGGCCCAAACACTGAAGCTTTCTTT. Its translation: CASSPTRGPNTEAFF.

In this sample, this clone turned up once. This chain connects TRBV12-3 or TRBV12-4 to TRBJ2-2; D unresolved. Deletions cut 5 bases from V and 6 bases from J, with 7 bases between. This CDR3 is 12 amino acids long. CDR3 sequence: CASSISPGELFF. CDR3 DNA sequence: TGTGCCAGCAGTATAAGCCCCGGGGAGCTGTTTTTT.

The chain has TRBV16 and TRBJ1-5; D unresolved. Germline V CDR1 and CDR2: KGHSY, FQNENV. This CDR3 contains 12 residues. Between the trimmed V and J ends, which lost 3 bases and 4 bases, there was a span of 4 bases. The CDR3 nucleotides are TGTGCCAGCAGCCAGGGGAATCAGCCCCAGCATTTT. Encoded protein: CASSQGNQPQHF.

The chain combines TRBV21-1 with TRBJ2-7; the table assigns TRBD1, which was not confirmed against the DNA. TRBV21-1 is deemed a pseudogene. The CDR3 contains 15 residues. DNA of the CDR3: TGTGCCAGCAGCAAAGGGGGGACAGTTCCCTACGAGCAGTACTTC. Protein sequence: CASSKGGTVPYEQYF.

The table lists this clone with a count of one. This chain uses TRBV6-2 or TRBV6-3 with TRBJ2-2, with D hard to call. This CDR3 region has 13 residues. Germline CDR1 MNHEY, CDR2 SVGEGT. V lost 2 bases to trimming and J lost 8 bases, with 9 bases between them. CDR3 DNA sequence: TGTGCCAGCAGTTACAAAAGGGTTGGGGAGCTGTTTTTT. It is translated as CASSYKRVGELFF.

This chain joins TRBV30 and TRBJ1-1; D unresolved. Germline lookup yields CDR1 GTSNPN and CDR2 SVGIG (reference sequence). CDR3 length: 11 residues. V dropped 3 bases and J dropped 7 bases, with 9 bases sitting between them. The CDR3 DNA follows: TGTGCCTGGAGCAGGCCTTATGAAGCTTTCTTT. Translated: CAWSRPYEAFF.

The CDR3 is CASSERGLAGINTGELFF. CDR3 coding DNA: TGTGCCAGCAGTGAAAGGGGACTAGCGGGAATTAACACCGGGGAGCTGTTTTTT. V gene TRBV2 combines with J gene TRBJ2-2; 13 bases are a match to TRBD2. CDR3 size: 18 residues. Germline V CDR1 and CDR2: SNHLY, FYNNEI. The V segment lost 2 bases and the J segment 2 bases; nucleotides outside the gene matches: 5.

The J gene is TRBJ2-3, the V gene TRBV12-3 or TRBV12-4; D remains unclear. Trimming removed 7 bases from V and 7 bases from J, with 12 bases in between. The CDR3 length is 12 residues. The CDR3 DNA sequence: TGTGCCAGCAAATTGTCCGCAAATACGCAGTATTTT. Protein product: CASKLSANTQYF.

V gene TRBV4-3 combines with J gene TRBJ2-7, with 11 bases matching TRBD2. The CDR3 runs to 15 residues. With V trimmed by 0 bases and J by 3 bases, 1 base remained unmatched. Germline CDR1 and CDR2: LGHNA and YSLEER. In nucleotides, the CDR3 is TGCGCCAGCAGCCAAGAGGGGACTAGCGGCTACGAGCAGTACTTC. Protein product: CASSQEGTSGYEQYF.

This chain connects TRBV28 to TRBJ2-7; D is perhaps TRBD2 (5 bases). Germline CDR1 MDHEN, CDR2 SYDVKM. The CDR3 runs 14 residues. Trimming took 2 bases from V and 2 from J, leaving 10 bases between them. The CDR3 DNA sequence: TGTGCCAGCAGTTTAAGCGGAAACCCCTACGAGCAGTACTTC. Translation gives CASSLSGNPYEQYF.

The chain recombines TRBV7-3 with TRBJ2-7; 8 bases fit TRBD2. Germline CDR1 and CDR2: SGHTA and FQGTGA. V was pared by 2 bases and J by 3 bases, with 6 bases of the junction left unmatched. CDR3 length equals 15 residues. The CDR3 protein is CASSLDGGGRYEQYF. In nucleotides, the CDR3 is TGTGCCAGCAGCTTAGATGGCGGGGGGCGCTACGAGCAGTACTTC. The entire variable domain, with the rest obtained from reference TRBV7-3 and TRBJ2-7, is as follows: GAGVSQTPSNKVTEKGKYVELRCDPISGHTALYWYRQSLGQGPEFLIYFQGTGAADDSGLPNDRFFAVRPEGSVSTLKIQRTERGDSAVYLCASSLDGGGRYEQYFGPGTRLTVT.

The table lists this clone with a few counts. CDR3 coding DNA: TGCGCCAGCAGCTTGCAGGGGGGAGTTTCCTACGAGCAGTACTTC. It codes for CASSLQGGVSYEQYF. The genes are TRBV5-1 and TRBJ2-7, with D maybe TRBD1 (7 bases). The CDR3 loop spans 15 amino acids. In germline, CDR1 is SGHRS, CDR2 YFSETQ. The V end was cut by 1 base, the J end by 1 base, with 12 bases between.

Only one count was recorded for this clone. The CDR3: CASSEQQGTYEQYF. CDR3 DNA sequence: TGTGCCAGCAGCGAACAACAGGGGACCTACGAGCAGTACTTC. V gene TRBV9 combines with J gene TRBJ2-7; 7 positions match TRBD1. The trim removed 3 bases at V and 2 bases at J, leaving 5 bases unmatched. Looked up from germline, CDR1 is SGDLS and CDR2 is YYNGEE. This CDR3 is built from 14 residues.